The source of this TCR beta chain is a study of blood T cell repertoires in COVID-19. Assay used: immunoSEQ multiplex PCR; TCRdb lists only in-frame clones, some missing. The sample has approximately 300,000 clones, roughly nine tenths seen once. Trimming cost V 5 bases and J 1 base, with 15 bases left between them. The germline V gene has CDR1 SGHAT and CDR2 FQNNGV. There are 15 residues in the CDR3. This TCR derives from a woman aged 45-60 years who had recovered from COVID-19. The sequenced material came from peripheral blood. The V and J genes are TRBV11-2 and TRBJ2-7, with D tentatively TRBD1 (5 bases). CDR3 loop: CASSPQGRASYEQYF. CDR3 in DNA: TGTGCCAGCAGCCCTCAGGGCAGGGCGTCCTACGAGCAGTACTTC.